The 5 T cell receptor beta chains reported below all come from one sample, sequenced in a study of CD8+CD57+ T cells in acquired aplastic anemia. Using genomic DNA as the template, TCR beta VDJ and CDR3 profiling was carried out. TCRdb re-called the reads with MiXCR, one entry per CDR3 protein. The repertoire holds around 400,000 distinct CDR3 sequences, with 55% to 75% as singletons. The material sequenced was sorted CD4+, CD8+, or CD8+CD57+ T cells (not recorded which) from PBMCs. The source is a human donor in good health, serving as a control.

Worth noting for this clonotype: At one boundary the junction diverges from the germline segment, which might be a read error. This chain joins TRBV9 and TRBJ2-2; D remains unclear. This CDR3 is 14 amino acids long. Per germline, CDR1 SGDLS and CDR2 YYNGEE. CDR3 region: CASSVQGRSAYNVF. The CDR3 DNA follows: TGTGCCAGCAGCGTGCAAGGAAGAAGCGCCTACAATGTTTTT.

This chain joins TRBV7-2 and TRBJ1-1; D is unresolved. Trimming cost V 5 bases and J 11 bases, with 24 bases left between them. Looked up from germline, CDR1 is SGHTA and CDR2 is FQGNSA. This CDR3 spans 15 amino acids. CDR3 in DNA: TGTGCCAGCAGCCCGTTTGTCCCCTCGACGGCAAGTGCTTTCTTT. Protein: CASSPFVPSTASAFF.

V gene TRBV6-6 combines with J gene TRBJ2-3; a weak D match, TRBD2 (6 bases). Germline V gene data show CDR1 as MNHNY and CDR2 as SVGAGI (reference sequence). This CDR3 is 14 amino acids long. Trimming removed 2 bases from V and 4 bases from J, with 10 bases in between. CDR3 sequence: CASSYALASDTQYF. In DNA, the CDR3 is TGTGCCAGCAGTTACGCACTAGCTTCAGATACGCAGTATTTT.

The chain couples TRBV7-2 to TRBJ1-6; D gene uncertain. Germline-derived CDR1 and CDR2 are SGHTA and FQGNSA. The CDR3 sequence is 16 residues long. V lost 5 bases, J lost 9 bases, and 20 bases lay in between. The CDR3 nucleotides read TGTGCCAGCAGCCAAGTGCACGGGGATCCTGCTTCACCCCTCCACTTT. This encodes CASSQVHGDPASPLHF. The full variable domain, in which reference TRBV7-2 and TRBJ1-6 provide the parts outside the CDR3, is GAGVSQSPSNKVTEKGKDVELRCDPISGHTALYWYRQSLGQGLEFLIYFQGNSAPDKSGLPSDRFSAERTGGSVSTLTIQRTQQEDSAVYLCASSQVHGDPASPLHFGNGTRLTVT.

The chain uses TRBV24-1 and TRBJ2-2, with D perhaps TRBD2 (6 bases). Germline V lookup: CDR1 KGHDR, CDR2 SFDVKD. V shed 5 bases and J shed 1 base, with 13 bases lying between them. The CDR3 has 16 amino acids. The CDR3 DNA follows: TGTGCCACCAGTGGGGCGGGGTCTATGAACACCGGGGAGCTGTTTTTT. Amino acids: CATSGAGSMNTGELFF.